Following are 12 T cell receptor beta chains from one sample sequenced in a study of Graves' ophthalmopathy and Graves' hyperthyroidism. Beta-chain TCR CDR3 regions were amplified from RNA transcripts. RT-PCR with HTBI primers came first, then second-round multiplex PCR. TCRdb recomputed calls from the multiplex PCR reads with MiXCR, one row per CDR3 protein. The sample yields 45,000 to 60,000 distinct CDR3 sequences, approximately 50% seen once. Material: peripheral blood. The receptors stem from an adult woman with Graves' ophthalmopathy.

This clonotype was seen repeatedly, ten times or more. The DNA of the CDR3 is TGTGCCAGCAGCGTAGGGGGCGTAGGCACAGATACGCAGTATTTT. Its translation: CASSVGGVGTDTQYF. J is TRBJ2-3 and V is TRBV9; tentatively, D is TRBD1 (5 bases). The CDR3 loop spans 15 amino acids. Germline CDR1 SGDLS, CDR2 YYNGEE. The ends were cut back, 0 bases at V and 1 base at J, with 9 bases in the middle.

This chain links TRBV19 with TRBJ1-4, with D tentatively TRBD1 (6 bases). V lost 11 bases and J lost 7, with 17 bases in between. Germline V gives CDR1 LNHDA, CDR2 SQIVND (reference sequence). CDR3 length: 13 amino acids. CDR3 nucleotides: TGTGCCTCCCGGGGCAGGGGTAGTGAAAAACTGTTTTTT. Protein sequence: CASRGRGSEKLFF.

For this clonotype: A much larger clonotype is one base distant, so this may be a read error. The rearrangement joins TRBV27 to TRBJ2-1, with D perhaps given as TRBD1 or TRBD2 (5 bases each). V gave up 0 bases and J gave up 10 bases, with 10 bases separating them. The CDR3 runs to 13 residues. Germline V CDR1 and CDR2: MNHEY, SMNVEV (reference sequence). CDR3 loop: CASSLSRGGEQFF. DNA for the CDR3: TGTGCCAGCAGTTTATCGAGGGGTGGGGAGCAGTTCTTC.

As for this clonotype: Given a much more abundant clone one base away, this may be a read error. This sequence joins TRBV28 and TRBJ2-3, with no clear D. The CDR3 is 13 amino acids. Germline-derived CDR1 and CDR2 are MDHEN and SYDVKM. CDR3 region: CAGSQTIRDTQYF. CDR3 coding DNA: TGTGCCGGCAGTCAGACAATTAGAGATACGCAGTATTTT.

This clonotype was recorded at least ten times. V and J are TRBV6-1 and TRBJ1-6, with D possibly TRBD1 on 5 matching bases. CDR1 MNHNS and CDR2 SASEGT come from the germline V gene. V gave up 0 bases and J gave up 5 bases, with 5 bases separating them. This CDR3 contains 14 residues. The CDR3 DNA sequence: TGTGCCAGCAGTGAAGCGGGGGATAATTCACCCCTCCACTTT. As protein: CASSEAGDNSPLHF.

In DNA form, the CDR3 reads TGTGCCAGCAGTTTAGGACCCACTGGGTATGAGCAGTTCTTC. Protein sequence: CASSLGPTGYEQFF. The genes are TRBV27 and TRBJ2-1; unclear D gene. The CDR3 extends over 14 amino acids. The ends were cut back, 2 bases at V and 8 bases at J, with 13 bases in the middle. The germline gives CDR1 MNHEY, CDR2 SMNVEV (reference sequence).

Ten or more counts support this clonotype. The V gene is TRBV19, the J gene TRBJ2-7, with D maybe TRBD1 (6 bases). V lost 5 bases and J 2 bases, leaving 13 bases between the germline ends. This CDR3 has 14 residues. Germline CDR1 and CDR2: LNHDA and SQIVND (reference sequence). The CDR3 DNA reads TGTGCCAGTAGTTCGACCGGGACAACCTACGAGCAGTACTTC. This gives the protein CASSSTGTTYEQYF.

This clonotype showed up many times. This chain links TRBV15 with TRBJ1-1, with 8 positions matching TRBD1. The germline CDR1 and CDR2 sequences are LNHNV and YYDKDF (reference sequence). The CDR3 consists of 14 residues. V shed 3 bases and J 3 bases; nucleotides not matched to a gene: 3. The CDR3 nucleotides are TGTGCCACCAGCAGGGACAGGGCGGACACTGAAGCTTTCTTT. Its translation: CATSRDRADTEAFF.

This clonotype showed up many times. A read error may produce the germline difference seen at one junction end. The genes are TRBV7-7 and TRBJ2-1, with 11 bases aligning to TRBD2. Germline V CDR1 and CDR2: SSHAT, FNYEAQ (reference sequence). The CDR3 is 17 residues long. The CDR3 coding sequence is TGTGCTAGCAGCTTAGTGGGAGTAGCGGGAGGGCCGAATGAGCAGTTCTTC. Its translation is CASSLVGVAGGPNEQFF.

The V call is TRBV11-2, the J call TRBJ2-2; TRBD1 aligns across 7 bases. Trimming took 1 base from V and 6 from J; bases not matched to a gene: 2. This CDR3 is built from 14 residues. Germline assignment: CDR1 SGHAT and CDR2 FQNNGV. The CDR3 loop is CASSLARGSGELFF. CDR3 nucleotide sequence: TGTGCCAGCAGCTTAGCCAGGGGGTCCGGGGAGCTGTTTTTT.

CDR3 loop: CATSDSGTGKHSNQPQHF. As DNA, the CDR3 is TGTGCCACCAGTGATTCCGGGACAGGGAAACATAGCAATCAGCCCCAGCATTTT. The chain joins TRBV24-1 to TRBJ1-5; 9 bases line up with TRBD1. The CDR3 runs 18 residues. The germline CDR1 and CDR2 sequences are KGHDR and SFDVKD. The J segment lost 0 bases and the V segment lost 2 bases, leaving 7 bases of the junction unmatched.

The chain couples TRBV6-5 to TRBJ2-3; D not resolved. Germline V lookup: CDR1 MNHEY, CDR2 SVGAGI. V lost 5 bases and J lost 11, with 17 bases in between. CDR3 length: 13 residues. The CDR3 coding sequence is TGTGCCAGCAGTGTTCGACCCTACAATGAGCAGTATTTT. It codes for CASSVRPYNEQYF.